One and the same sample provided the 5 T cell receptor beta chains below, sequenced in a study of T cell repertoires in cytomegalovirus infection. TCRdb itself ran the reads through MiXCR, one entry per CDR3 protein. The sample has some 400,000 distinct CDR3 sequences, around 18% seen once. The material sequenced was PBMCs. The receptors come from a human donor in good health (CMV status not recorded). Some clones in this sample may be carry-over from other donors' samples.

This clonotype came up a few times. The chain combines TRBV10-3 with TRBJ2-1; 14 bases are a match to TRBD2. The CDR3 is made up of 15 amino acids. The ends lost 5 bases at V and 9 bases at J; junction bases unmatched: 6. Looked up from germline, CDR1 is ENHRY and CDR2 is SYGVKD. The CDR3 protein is CAISTGTSGSGEQFF. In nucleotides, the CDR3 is TGTGCCATCAGTACCGGGACTAGCGGGAGTGGTGAGCAGTTCTTC.

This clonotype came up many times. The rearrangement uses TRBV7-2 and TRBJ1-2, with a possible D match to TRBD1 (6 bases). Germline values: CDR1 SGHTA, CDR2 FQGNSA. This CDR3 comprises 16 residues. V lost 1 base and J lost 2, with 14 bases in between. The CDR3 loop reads CASSLVSTGPNYGYTF. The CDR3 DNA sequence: TGTGCCAGCAGCTTAGTTAGCACAGGGCCCAACTATGGCTACACCTTC.

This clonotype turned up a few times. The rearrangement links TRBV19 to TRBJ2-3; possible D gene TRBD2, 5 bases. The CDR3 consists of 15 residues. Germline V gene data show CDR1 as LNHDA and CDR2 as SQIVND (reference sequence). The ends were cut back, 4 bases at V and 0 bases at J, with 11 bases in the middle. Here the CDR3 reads CASSRGLLSTDTQYF. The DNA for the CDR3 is TGTGCCAGTAGTAGAGGACTGCTAAGCACAGATACGCAGTATTTT.

CDR3 region: CASTQPGTDTQYF. CDR3 coding DNA: TGTGCCAGCACCCAACCCGGTACAGATACGCAGTATTTT. This sequence joins TRBV28 and TRBJ2-3; D unresolved. The length of the CDR3 is 13 residues. Trimming took off 7 bases at V and 3 bases at J, with 11 bases between the two ends. Germline CDR1 and CDR2: MDHEN and SYDVKM.

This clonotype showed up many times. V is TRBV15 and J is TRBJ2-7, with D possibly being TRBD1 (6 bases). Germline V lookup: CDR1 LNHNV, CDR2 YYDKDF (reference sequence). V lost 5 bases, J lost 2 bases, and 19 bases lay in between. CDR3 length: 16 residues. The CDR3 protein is CATSLNRGRGTYEQYF. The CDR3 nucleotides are TGTGCCACCAGCCTCAACAGAGGCAGGGGTACCTACGAGCAGTACTTC.